Below, 14 T cell receptor beta chains from the same sample are listed, as sequenced in a study of long-term antiretroviral therapy in people with HIV. The libraries were made with immunoSEQ v3.0 at survey level. Some clones are missing from TCRdb's copy, which holds only in-frame ones; the method was immunoSEQ multiplex PCR. The sample yields over 30,000 clones, 80% to 90% seen once. The source material was unsorted PBMCs, sampled 1.2 years after starting antiretroviral therapy. All receptors come from a woman aged 50 to 65 with HIV.

This clone was seen only once. This rearrangement joins TRBV7-2 to TRBJ2-7; no clear D. Germline CDR1 reads SGHTA; CDR2 reads FQGNSA. CDR3 length: 13 amino acids. Trimming cost V 2 bases and J 6 bases, with 11 bases left between them. This CDR3 is CASSLSLGSEQYF. The CDR3 bases are TGTGCCAGCAGCTTAAGCCTTGGAAGCGAGCAGTACTTC.

The chain employs TRBV2 and TRBJ2-1, with TRBD1 matching over 7 bases. V gave up 4 bases and J gave up 6 bases; unmatched junction bases: 6. Germline V CDR1 and CDR2: SNHLY, FYNNEI. This CDR3 is 14 amino acids long. The CDR3 region is CASSAGTAFNEQFF. The CDR3 bases are TGTGCCAGCAGTGCCGGGACAGCATTCAATGAGCAGTTCTTC. The full variable domain, completed using reference TRBV2 and TRBJ2-1, is EPEVTQTPSHQVTQMGQEVILRCVPISNHLYFYWYRQILGQKVEFLVSFYNNEISEKSEIFDDQFSVERPDGSNFTLKIRSTKLEDSAMYFCASSAGTAFNEQFFGPGTRLTVL.

About this clone itself: Different DNA sequences within this sample yield the same CDR3. Here the CDR3 reads CASSLGGVSTDTQYF. As DNA, the CDR3 is TGCGCCAGCAGCTTAGGGGGGGTTAGCACAGATACGCAGTATTTT. The V call is TRBV5-1, the J call TRBJ2-3; tentatively, D is TRBD2 (7 bases). The CDR3 is 15 residues long. Germline lookup yields CDR1 SGHRS and CDR2 YFSETQ. With 2 bases removed from V and 0 bases from J, the gap between germline ends came to 10 bases.

This rearrangement joins TRBV11-2 to TRBJ2-2; 8 bases are a match to TRBD2. Trimming at V came to 2 bases and at J to 1 base, leaving 3 bases not matched to a gene. Germline CDR1 and CDR2: SGHAT and FQNNGV. This CDR3 region has 16 residues. CDR3 protein: CASSLRGGENTGELFF. The CDR3 DNA is TGTGCCAGCAGCTTACGGGGGGGGGAGAACACCGGGGAGCTGTTTTTT. The variable domain in full, completed from reference TRBV11-2 and TRBJ2-2, reads EAGVAQSPRYKIIEKRQSVAFWCNPISGHATLYWYQQILGQGPKLLIQFQNNGVVDDSQLPKDRFSAERLKGVDSTLKIQPAKLEDSAVYLCASSLRGGENTGELFFGEGSRLTVL.

J is TRBJ1-4 and V is TRBV19, with no clear D. The CDR3 is 13 amino acids. The V end was cut by 4 bases, the J end by 8 bases, with 11 bases between. Germline V gives CDR1 LNHDA, CDR2 SQIVND (reference sequence). This CDR3 reads CASSTNREEKLFF. CDR3 nucleotide sequence: TGTGCCAGTAGTACAAACAGAGAAGAAAAACTGTTTTTT. The full variable domain, with the rest looked up from reference TRBV19 and TRBJ1-4, is DGGITQSPKYLFRKEGQNVTLSCEQNLNHDAMYWYRQDPGQGLRLIYYSQIVNDFQKGDIAEGYSVSREKKESFPLTVTSAQKNPTAFYLCASSTNREEKLFFGSGTQLSVL.

The chain combines TRBV5-1 with TRBJ1-5, with a weak D call TRBD1 (5 bases). V gave up 2 bases and J gave up 4 bases, with 31 bases separating them. CDR3 length equals 21 residues. From germline, CDR1 is SGHRS and CDR2 YFSETQ. CDR3 sequence: CASSFRRGGEVMGTLNQPQHF. The CDR3 DNA sequence: TGCGCCAGCAGCTTCCGCCGGGGGGGGGAGGTCATGGGGACTTTAAATCAGCCCCAGCATTTT. Filled out from reference TRBV5-1 and TRBJ1-5, the complete variable domain reads KAGVTQTPRYLIKTRGQQVTLSCSPISGHRSVSWYQQTPGQGLQFLFEYFSETQRNKGNFPGRFSGRQFSNSRSEMNVSTLELGDSALYLCASSFRRGGEVMGTLNQPQHFGDGTRLSIL.

The chain links TRBV10-2 to TRBJ1-6; possibly TRBD1 for D (6 bases). CDR1 is WSHSY, CDR2 SAAADI, per germline. V lost 3 bases to trimming and J lost 6 bases, with 18 bases between them. This CDR3 is built from 17 residues. CDR3 residues: CASSDIKFGQSNSPLHF. The CDR3 DNA is TGCGCCAGCAGTGATATTAAATTTGGACAGAGTAATTCACCCCTCCACTTT.

This chain joins TRBV6-5 and TRBJ1-6; D may be TRBD1 (5 bases). Germline CDR1 MNHEY, CDR2 SVGAGI. The CDR3 contains 13 residues. The V and J ends lost 6 bases and 10 bases respectively, with 13 bases between them. The CDR3 is CASRWEGQSPLHF. The CDR3 DNA sequence: TGTGCCAGCAGGTGGGAGGGGCAATCACCCCTCCACTTT.

This clone came up once. The chain is built from TRBV4-1 and TRBJ1-2, with TRBD1 matching over 10 bases. V shed 0 bases and J 0 bases; nucleotides not matched to a gene: 10. From germline, CDR1 is MGHRA and CDR2 YSYEKL. The CDR3 extends over 19 amino acids. CDR3: CASSQEGWGQGSSNYGYTF. CDR3 nucleotide sequence: TGCGCCAGCAGCCAAGAGGGATGGGGACAGGGGTCTTCTAACTATGGCTACACCTTC.

This clone was recorded once. The gene calls are TRBV6-1 and TRBJ1-2, with TRBD1 matching 7 bases. Per the germline V gene, CDR1 is MNHNS and CDR2 is SASEGT. This CDR3 spans 13 amino acids. Trimming at V came to 6 bases and at J to 2 bases, leaving 3 bases not matched to a gene. CDR3 nucleotide sequence: TGTGCCAGCAGGGCGACAGGGAACTATGGCTACACCTTC. Its protein product is CASRATGNYGYTF.

This chain joins TRBV2 and TRBJ2-7; TRBD2 agrees at 11 bases. The V and J ends lost 2 bases and 7 bases, in that order; junction bases with no gene match: 7. The CDR3 length is 15 residues. CDR1 and CDR2 (germline): SNHLY, FYNNEI. DNA of the CDR3: TGTGCCAGCAGTGAAACAGCTAGCGGGGGGAAAGAGCAGTACTTC. It translates to CASSETASGGKEQYF.

V and J are TRBV5-1 and TRBJ2-7; 7 nucleotides match TRBD1. Germline CDR1 reads SGHRS; CDR2 reads YFSETQ. The junction had 2 bases not matched to a gene; V was cut back by 4 bases and J by 1 base. This CDR3 has 13 amino acids. The CDR3 DNA sequence: TGCGCCAGCAGCGAGACAGGGTCCTACGAGCAGTACTTC. Translated: CASSETGSYEQYF.

The V gene is TRBV5-1, the J gene TRBJ1-1, with D perhaps TRBD1 (6 bases). V was trimmed by 0 bases and J by 2 bases, leaving 11 bases between them. The CDR3 loop spans 15 amino acids. CDR1 and CDR2 (germline): SGHRS, YFSETQ. CDR3 region: CASSLEVTGNTEAFF. Here the CDR3 DNA reads TGCGCCAGCAGCTTGGAGGTGACAGGCAACACTGAAGCTTTCTTT.

V and J are TRBV11-2 and TRBJ2-1; D is tentatively TRBD1 or TRBD2 (6 bases each). This CDR3 has 15 residues. V shed 2 bases and J shed 9 bases, with 17 bases lying between them. Germline V CDR1 and CDR2: SGHAT, FQNNGV. The CDR3 DNA follows: TGTGCCAGCAGCTTATGGCGAGATCCGGGGGCTGAGCAGTTCTTC. This translates into CASSLWRDPGAEQFF.